These 18 T cell receptor beta chains were all obtained from the same sample, sequenced in a study of T cells in Graves' hyperthyroidism and ophthalmopathy. There were TCR beta CDR3 regions amplified from RNA transcripts. The study used the HTBI primer set for a first-round RT-PCR of the TCR CDR3. Using its own MiXCR run on the multiplex PCR reads, TCRdb lists one record per CDR3 protein. The sample lists approximately 640,000 distinct CDR3 sequences; 45% were seen once. Sequenced sample: peripheral blood or thyroid tissue (not recorded which). These receptors originate from an adult man with Graves' disease, either hyperthyroidism or ophthalmopathy (not recorded which).

J is TRBJ1-2 and V is TRBV19; no clear D gene. Germline CDR1 reads LNHDA; CDR2 reads SQIVND (reference sequence). This CDR3 has 14 amino acids. The germline V and J ends were trimmed by 7 bases and 10 bases, with 22 bases remaining between them. CDR3 amino acids: CASMGRDRPQDYTF. DNA of the CDR3: TGTGCCAGTATGGGAAGAGACCGACCCCAGGACTACACCTTC.

The rearrangement uses TRBV20-1 and TRBJ2-3; TRBD2 aligns across 7 bases. CDR1 is DFQATT, CDR2 SNEGSKA, per germline (reference sequence). The ends lost 3 bases at V and 8 bases at J; junction bases unmatched: 8. The CDR3 has 13 amino acids. The CDR3 region is CSASGGGEGTQYF. The DNA of the CDR3 is TGCAGTGCTAGTGGGGGGGGGGAGGGTACGCAGTATTTT.

This clonotype was recorded once. The chain uses TRBV10-3 and TRBJ1-2, with 7 bases matching TRBD1. Germline lookup yields CDR1 ENHRY and CDR2 SYGVKD. CDR3 length: 13 amino acids. The trim removed 3 bases at V and 4 bases at J, leaving 2 bases unmatched. The CDR3 region has the DNA TGTGCCATCAGTGACAGGGGGTCCTATGGCTACACCTTC. As protein: CAISDRGSYGYTF.

The gene calls are TRBV20-1 and TRBJ2-7, with 9 bases fitting TRBD1. Germline trimming cut 3 bases from V and 5 bases from J; bases unmatched to any gene: 8. This CDR3 region has 14 residues. The germline gives CDR1 DFQATT, CDR2 SNEGSKA (reference sequence). CDR3 in DNA: TGCAGTGCTAGCTCCGGGACAGGGTTCGACGAGCAGTACTTC. Translating gives CSASSGTGFDEQYF.

The chain uses TRBV2 and TRBJ2-5; D is ambiguous. This CDR3 is built from 13 residues. CDR1 SNHLY and CDR2 FYNNEI come from the germline V gene. Trimming took off 6 bases at V and 1 base at J, with 9 bases between the two ends. The CDR3 nucleotides read TGTGCCAGCAGGGGGTCCATCCAAGAGACCCAGTACTTC. It translates to CASRGSIQETQYF. The full variable domain, with the rest looked up from reference TRBV2 and TRBJ2-5, is EPEVTQTPSHQVTQMGQEVILRCVPISNHLYFYWYRQILGQKVEFLVSFYNNEISEKSEIFDDQFSVERPDGSNFTLKIRSTKLEDSAMYFCASRGSIQETQYFGPGTRLLVL.

The rearrangement uses TRBV10-3 and TRBJ2-7, with D perhaps TRBD2 (7 bases). V was shortened by 10 bases and J by 2 bases, with 18 bases between the two germline ends. The CDR3 is 14 amino acids. Germline values: CDR1 ENHRY, CDR2 SYGVKD. CDR3 DNA sequence: TGTGCCAGCAGGGGCCTAGCGGCTACCTACGAGCAGTACTTC. Protein sequence: CASRGLAATYEQYF.

This clonotype was counted ten times or more. V usage is TRBV2 and J usage is TRBJ2-7; weak D call: TRBD2 (6 bases). The germline V gene encodes CDR1 SNHLY and CDR2 FYNNEI. V was trimmed by 4 bases and J by 2 bases, leaving 18 bases between them. The CDR3 contains 16 residues. DNA for the CDR3: TGTGCCAGCAGTGTGCCCCTGCTAGCGCAAACCTACGAGCAGTACTTC. Its protein is CASSVPLLAQTYEQYF.

The sample holds a few counts of this clonotype. The J gene is TRBJ1-2, the V gene TRBV2, with TRBD1 as a possible D gene (6 bases). V shed 2 bases and J shed 6 bases, with 16 bases lying between them. There are 15 residues in the CDR3. CDR1 and CDR2 from the germline V gene are SNHLY and FYNNEI. The CDR3 DNA follows: TGTGCCAGCAGTGAATCCCGGACGGAGGGGGATGGCTACACCTTC. This translates into CASSESRTEGDGYTF.

The V gene is TRBV12-3 or TRBV12-4, the J gene TRBJ1-2; D gene unclear. The CDR3 runs 15 residues. Trimming took off 11 bases at V and 5 bases at J, with 24 bases between the two ends. CDR3 in amino acids: CAGHSNYEGAYGYTF. The CDR3 DNA is TGTGCCGGCCATTCCAATTACGAAGGAGCTTATGGCTACACCTTC.

In its sample, this clonotype was seen many times. The V call is TRBV10-3, the J call TRBJ2-2; 9 positions match TRBD1. Losses at the gene ends were 8 bases for V and 3 bases for J; bases not matched to a gene: 4. Germline V gene data show CDR1 as ENHRY and CDR2 as SYGVKD. The CDR3 spans 14 residues. CDR3 loop: CAIYRQGDTGELFF. CDR3 nucleotide sequence: TGTGCCATCTACAGACAGGGGGACACCGGGGAGCTGTTTTTT.

This clonotype was seen many times. This chain links TRBV29-1 with TRBJ1-1; D might be TRBD1 (5 bases). The V end lost 7 bases, the J end lost 6 bases, and 18 bases lay between the germline ends. CDR1 and CDR2 from the germline V gene are SQVTM and ANQGSEA. The CDR3 consists of 13 residues. The CDR3 sequence: CSGRGTGISEAFF. CDR3 DNA: TGCAGCGGTAGGGGAACAGGAATCTCTGAAGCTTTCTTT.

This clonotype was counted only a few times. The rearrangement uses TRBV12-3 or TRBV12-4 and TRBJ1-1, with no clear D. Trimming shortened V by 6 bases and J by 2 bases, and 16 bases separated the two germline ends. This CDR3 has 15 amino acids. The CDR3 DNA sequence: TGTGCCAGCAGCCAAGAACCTACAGCTAACACTGAAGCTTTCTTT. It specifies CASSQEPTANTEAFF.

The sample holds many counts of this clonotype. The chain recombines TRBV5-1 with TRBJ1-3, with D unresolved. V lost 0 bases to trimming and J lost 8 bases, with 9 bases between them. CDR3 length: 13 residues. Germline CDR1 reads SGHRS; CDR2 reads YFSETQ. The CDR3 region has the DNA TGCGCCAGCAGCTTGGGGGGTGCGGACACCATATATTTT. Its translation is CASSLGGADTIYF.

A remark on this clonotype: The junction differs from germline at one of its ends, possibly a read error. The chain links TRBV7-8 to TRBJ1-1, with D uncertain. Germline CDR1 SGHVS, CDR2 FQNEAQ. CDR3 length: 14 amino acids. The CDR3 is CANSLDPWRTEAFF. CDR3 nucleotides: TGTGCCAACAGCTTAGATCCGTGGCGCACTGAAGCCTTCTTT.

In this sample, this clonotype turned up many times. This chain links TRBV5-6 with TRBJ1-2; a weak D match, TRBD1 (5 bases). CDR1 and CDR2 (germline): SGHDT, YYEEEE. The CDR3 is made up of 15 amino acids. Trimming stripped 4 bases from V and 3 bases from J, with 16 bases between. The CDR3 sequence: CASSAGGYGDYGYTF. CDR3 nucleotide sequence: TGTGCCAGCAGCGCGGGGGGGTACGGAGACTATGGCTACACCTTC.

A few counts support this clonotype. The chain has TRBV7-9 and TRBJ2-7; 8 bases agree with TRBD1. CDR1 and CDR2 (germline): SEHNR, FQNEAQ (reference sequence). V was clipped by 3 bases and J by 1 base; unmatched bases: 2. The CDR3 consists of 14 residues. The CDR3, as DNA: TGTGCCAGCAGCTTCAGGGGGCCTTCCTACGAGCAGTACTTC. Translated: CASSFRGPSYEQYF.

Points on this clonotype: A read error is possible here, since a much larger clone lies one base away. V and J are TRBV10-3 and TRBJ1-2; 7 nucleotides align to TRBD1. The CDR3 runs to 17 residues. V lost 0 bases to trimming and J lost 3 bases; unmatched junction nucleotides: 10. Germline V gene data show CDR1 as ENHRY and CDR2 as SYGVKD. The CDR3 reads CAISESWQGVQDYGYTF. CDR3 coding DNA: TGTGCCATCAGTGAGTCGTGGCAGGGGGTGCAGGACTATGGCTACACCTTC.

The chain employs TRBV29-1 and TRBJ1-2, with 7 bases aligning to TRBD1. Per the germline V gene, CDR1 is SQVTM and CDR2 is ANQGSEA. V dropped 4 bases and J dropped 12; count of bases not matched to a gene: 14. The CDR3 consists of 13 residues. CDR3 in amino acids: CSVGPGGGPGHTF. CDR3 nucleotide sequence: TGCAGCGTTGGTCCAGGGGGAGGGCCGGGCCACACCTTC.